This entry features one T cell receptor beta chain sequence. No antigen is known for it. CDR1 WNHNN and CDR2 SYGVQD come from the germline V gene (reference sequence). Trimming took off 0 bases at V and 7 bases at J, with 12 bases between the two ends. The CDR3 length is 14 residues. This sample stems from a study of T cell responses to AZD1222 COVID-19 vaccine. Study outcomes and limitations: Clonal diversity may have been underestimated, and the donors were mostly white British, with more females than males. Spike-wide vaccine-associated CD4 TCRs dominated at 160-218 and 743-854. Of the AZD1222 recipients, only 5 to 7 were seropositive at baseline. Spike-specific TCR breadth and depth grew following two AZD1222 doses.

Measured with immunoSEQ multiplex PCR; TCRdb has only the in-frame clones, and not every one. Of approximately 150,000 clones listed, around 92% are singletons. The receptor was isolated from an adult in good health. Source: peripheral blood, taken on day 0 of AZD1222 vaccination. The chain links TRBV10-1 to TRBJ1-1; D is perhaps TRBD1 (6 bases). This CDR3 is CASSESGGRSEAFF. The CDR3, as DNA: TGCGCCAGCAGTGAGTCGGGGGGCAGGAGTGAAGCTTTCTTT.